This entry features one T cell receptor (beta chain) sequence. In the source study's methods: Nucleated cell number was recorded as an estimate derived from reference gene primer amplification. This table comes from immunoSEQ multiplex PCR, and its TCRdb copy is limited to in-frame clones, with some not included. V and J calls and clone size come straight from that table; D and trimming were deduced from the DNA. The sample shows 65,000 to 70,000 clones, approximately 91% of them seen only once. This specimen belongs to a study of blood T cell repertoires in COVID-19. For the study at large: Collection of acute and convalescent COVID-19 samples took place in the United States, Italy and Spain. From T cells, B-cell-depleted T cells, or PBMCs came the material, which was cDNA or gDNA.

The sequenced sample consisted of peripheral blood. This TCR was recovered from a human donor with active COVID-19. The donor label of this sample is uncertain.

In nucleotides, the CDR3 is TGTGCCAGCAGCCTAGGCGGCAGGGGCACTGAAGCTTTCTTT. Protein product: CASSLGGRGTEAFF. The chain recombines TRBV11-3 with TRBJ1-1, with TRBD1 as a possible D gene (6 bases). Trimming stripped 5 bases from V and 4 bases from J, with 14 bases between. In germline, CDR1 is SGHNT, CDR2 YENEEA. The CDR3 has 14 amino acids.